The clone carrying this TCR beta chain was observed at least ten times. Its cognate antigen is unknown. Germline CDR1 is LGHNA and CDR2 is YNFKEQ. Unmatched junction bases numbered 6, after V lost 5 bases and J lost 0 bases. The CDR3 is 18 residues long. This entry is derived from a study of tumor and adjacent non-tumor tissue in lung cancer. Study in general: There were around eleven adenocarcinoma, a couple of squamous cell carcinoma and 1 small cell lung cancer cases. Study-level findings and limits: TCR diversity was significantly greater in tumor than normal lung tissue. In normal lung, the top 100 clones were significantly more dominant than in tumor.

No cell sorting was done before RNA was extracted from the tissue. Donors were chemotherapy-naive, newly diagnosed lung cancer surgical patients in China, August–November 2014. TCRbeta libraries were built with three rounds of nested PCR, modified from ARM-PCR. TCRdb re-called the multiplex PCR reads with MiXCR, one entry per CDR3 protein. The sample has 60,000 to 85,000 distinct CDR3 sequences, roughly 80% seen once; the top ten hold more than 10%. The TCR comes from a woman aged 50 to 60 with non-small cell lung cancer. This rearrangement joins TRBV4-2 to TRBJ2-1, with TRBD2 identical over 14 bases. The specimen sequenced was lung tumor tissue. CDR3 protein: CASSYGLAGGSSYNEQFF. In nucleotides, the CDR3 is TGTGCCAGCAGCTACGGACTAGCGGGGGGAAGCTCCTACAATGAGCAGTTCTTC.